A single sample is the source of the 7 T cell receptor beta chains below, sequenced in a study of blood T cell repertoires in COVID-19. Sequencing used immunoSEQ multiplex PCR; TCRdb keeps in-frame clones, though not all of them. This sample has just under 150,000 clones; around 84% occur once, and the top ten carry approximately 4.6%. Input material: peripheral blood. These receptors came from a human donor in a cohort sampled during active COVID-19.

The rearrangement joins TRBV9 to TRBJ2-2, with 8 bases lining up with TRBD1. The CDR3 spans 17 residues. Germline loops: CDR1 SGDLS, CDR2 YYNGEE. Losses at the gene ends were 2 bases for V and 1 base for J; bases not matched to a gene: 7. The CDR3, as DNA: TGTGCCAGCAGCGTTAGCTCGGGGACAGGGAACACCGGGGAGCTGTTTTTT. Protein sequence: CASSVSSGTGNTGELFF. The whole variable domain, remainder taken from reference TRBV9 and TRBJ2-2, is DSGVTQTPKHLITATGQRVTLRCSPRSGDLSVYWYQQSLDQGLQFLIQYYNGEERAKGNILERFSAQQFPDLHSELNLSSLELGDSALYFCASSVSSGTGNTGELFFGEGSRLTVL.

In its sample, this clone was seen a few times. This chain connects TRBV5-1 to TRBJ1-6; TRBD1 aligns across 8 bases. The CDR3 contains 16 residues. Per the germline V gene, CDR1 is SGHRS and CDR2 is YFSETQ. Trimming removed 4 bases from V and 0 bases from J; junction bases left unmatched: 3. The CDR3 spells CASSQGAISYNSPLHF. Here the CDR3 DNA reads TGCGCCAGCAGCCAGGGGGCGATCTCCTATAATTCACCCCTCCACTTT. Supplemented by reference TRBV5-1 and TRBJ1-6, the full variable domain reads KAGVTQTPRYLIKTRGQQVTLSCSPISGHRSVSWYQQTPGQGLQFLFEYFSETQRNKGNFPGRFSGRQFSNSRSEMNVSTLELGDSALYLCASSQGAISYNSPLHFGNGTRLTVT.

The CDR3 nucleotides are TGTGCCAGCAGCCGACCAGGACACGGAGTCCCGTACGTC. Translating it yields CASSRPGHGVPYV. This sequence joins TRBV7-4 and TRBJ2-7, with D possibly TRBD1 on 5 matching bases. V shed 5 bases and J shed 12 bases, with 20 bases lying between them. CDR1 SGHVT and CDR2 SQSDAQ come from the germline V gene. The CDR3 consists of 13 residues.

This clone appeared a few times. V gene TRBV20-1 combines with J gene TRBJ2-3; D gene uncertain. Trimming cost V 3 bases and J 1 base, with 8 bases left between them. Germline V gene data show CDR1 as DFQATT and CDR2 as SNEGSKA (reference sequence). This CDR3 has 13 residues. CDR3 sequence (DNA): TGCAGTGCTAGTAAGATAGGCACAGATACGCAGTATTTT. It yields the protein CSASKIGTDTQYF.

In nucleotides, the CDR3 is TGTGCCAGCAGCCAAGATGCAGGGGACTCACCCCTCCACTTT. It specifies CASSQDAGDSPLHF. The chain recombines TRBV3-1 (or the pseudogene TRBV3-2) with TRBJ1-6; possibly TRBD1 for D (6 bases). The CDR3 contains 14 residues. The germline V and J ends were trimmed by 0 bases and 10 bases, with 10 bases remaining between them. Germline V CDR1 and CDR2: LGHDT, YNNKEL (reference sequence).

The chain couples TRBV19 to TRBJ2-1; 7 bases align to TRBD2. The CDR3 has 18 amino acids. V shed 4 bases, J shed 2 bases, and the junction held 14 bases outside the gene matches. Germline CDR1 reads LNHDA; CDR2 reads SQIVND (reference sequence). Written as DNA, the CDR3 is TGTGCCAGTAGTACTCAACTGGGGACTACCAAACCCTACAATGAGCAGTTCTTC. It yields the protein CASSTQLGTTKPYNEQFF.

J is TRBJ1-5 and V is TRBV28; 7 bases are a match to TRBD1. The CDR3 totals 14 residues. V was clipped by 6 bases and J by 3 bases; unmatched bases: 5. CDR1 and CDR2 (germline): MDHEN, SYDVKM. The CDR3 region has the DNA TGTGCCAGCAGGGGGACAGCCCCCAATCAGCCCCAGCATTTT. Protein product: CASRGTAPNQPQHF.